This T cell receptor (beta chain) is drawn from a study of T cell changes during pregnancy in multiple sclerosis. The data were produced by immunoSEQ multiplex PCR, yet TCRdb's version contains in-frame clones alone and is incomplete. The repertoire holds more than 65,000 clones, with approximately 87% as singletons. Unmatched junction bases numbered 8, after V lost 4 bases and J lost 14 bases. The CDR3 totals 13 residues. Per the germline V gene, CDR1 is MNHNS and CDR2 is SASEGT. This specimen was peripheral blood, taken after pregnancy. This receptor was obtained from a female donor in good health, enrolled as a control in a pregnancy study. V and J are TRBV6-1 and TRBJ2-2; 9 nucleotides agree with TRBD1. The CDR3 sequence is CASSASGTGKLFF. CDR3 DNA sequence: TGTGCCAGCAGTGCCTCCGGGACAGGGAAACTGTTTTTT.